These 20 T cell receptor beta chains came from one sample sequenced in a study of T cell repertoires in cytomegalovirus infection. TCRdb re-called the reads with MiXCR, one entry per CDR3 protein. Among about 740,000 distinct CDR3 sequences, 30% to 40% were seen once, and the ten largest hold around a sixth. Antigens for these TCRs are unknown. Sequencing was performed on cultured PBMCs, taken from culture after CMV antigen stimulation. These receptors were collected from a human donor in good health (CMV status not recorded). Some clones in this sample may be carry-over from other donors' samples.

This clonotype was detected only a few times. The V and J genes are TRBV5-6 and TRBJ2-7; 10 nucleotides match TRBD2. This CDR3 has 14 amino acids. Trimming cost V 5 bases and J 7 bases; bases outside gene matches: 9. The germline V gene encodes CDR1 SGHDT and CDR2 YYEEEE. Here the CDR3 reads CASRGAGGPREQYF. In nucleotides, the CDR3 is TGTGCCAGCAGGGGAGCGGGGGGGCCAAGGGAGCAGTACTTC.

The gene calls are TRBV4-3 and TRBJ2-7; D call uncertain. The CDR3 consists of 13 residues. CDR1 is LGHNA, CDR2 YSLEER, per germline. V gave up 2 bases and J gave up 7 bases, with 12 bases separating them. The CDR3 DNA is TGCGCCAGCAGCCAATCGGGCCTGGGAGAGCAGTACTTC. Its translation is CASSQSGLGEQYF.

This clonotype has at least ten counts. V usage is TRBV19 and J usage is TRBJ2-1; D is uncertain. CDR1 and CDR2 (germline): LNHDA, SQIVND (reference sequence). This CDR3 is built from 14 residues. Trimming cost V 3 bases and J 1 base, with 7 bases left between them. CDR3 protein: CASSILVSYNEQFF. In nucleotides, the CDR3 is TGTGCCAGTAGTATTCTGGTTTCCTACAATGAGCAGTTCTTC.

The chain has TRBV20-1 and TRBJ1-4; D remains ambiguous. V dropped 5 bases and J dropped 2 bases, with 15 bases sitting between them. This CDR3 has 15 amino acids. Germline-derived CDR1 and CDR2 are DFQATT and SNEGSKA (reference sequence). The CDR3 region is CSAHNPADTNEKLFF. The CDR3 DNA sequence: TGCAGTGCTCACAACCCTGCGGATACTAATGAAAAACTGTTTTTT.

The chain recombines TRBV4-1 with TRBJ1-1; D perhaps matches TRBD1 (6 bases). V was pared by 4 bases and J by 1 base, with 10 bases between. In germline, CDR1 is MGHRA, CDR2 YSYEKL. The CDR3 extends over 14 amino acids. CDR3 in amino acids: CASSRIGGNTEAFF. CDR3 DNA: TGCGCCAGCAGCCGGATAGGGGGGAACACTGAAGCTTTCTTT.

The rearrangement links TRBV7-6 to TRBJ1-1; no firm D call. V lost 6 bases and J lost 6, with 14 bases in between. The CDR3 runs to 13 residues. CDR1 and CDR2 (germline): SGHVS, FNYEAQ. CDR3 in amino acids: CASSFPGSAEAFF. The CDR3 DNA sequence: TGTGCCAGCAGTTTTCCGGGTAGCGCTGAAGCTTTCTTT.

V usage is TRBV7-6 and J usage is TRBJ2-7; 11 bases map to TRBD2. The CDR3 length is 15 residues. Germline loops: CDR1 SGHVS, CDR2 FNYEAQ. Unmatched junction bases numbered 4, after V lost 1 base and J lost 5 bases. This chain's CDR3 is CASSLVAGGRDEQYF. The CDR3 DNA reads TGTGCCAGCAGCTTAGTAGCGGGAGGGAGGGACGAGCAGTACTTC.

This clonotype was detected ten times or more. The chain uses TRBV28 and TRBJ1-1, with a possible D match to TRBD1 (5 bases). Germline CDR1 reads MDHEN; CDR2 reads SYDVKM. The CDR3 sequence is 14 residues long. Trimming took off 3 bases at V and 0 bases at J, with 8 bases between the two ends. The CDR3 sequence is CASSFGGMNTEAFF. CDR3 DNA: TGTGCCAGCAGTTTCGGGGGTATGAACACTGAAGCTTTCTTT. Full variable domain (outside the CDR3, taken from reference TRBV28 and TRBJ1-1): DVKVTQSSRYLVKRTGEKVFLECVQDMDHENMFWYRQDPGLGLRLIYFSYDVKMKEKGDIPEGYSVSREKKERFSLILESASTNQTSMYLCASSFGGMNTEAFFGQGTRLTVV.

The rearrangement joins TRBV7-6 to TRBJ2-1; 10 nucleotides match TRBD2. Per germline, CDR1 SGHVS and CDR2 FNYEAQ. V gave up 11 bases and J gave up 7 bases; unmatched junction bases: 5. The CDR3 has 12 amino acids. The CDR3 reads CAGWTSGNEQFF. The DNA of the CDR3 is TGTGCCGGGTGGACTAGCGGTAATGAGCAGTTCTTC.

This clonotype was seen a few times. The V gene is TRBV12-3 or TRBV12-4, the J gene TRBJ2-7; TRBD1 matches 7 bases. Trimming removed 6 bases from V and 5 bases from J; junction bases left unmatched: 10. This CDR3 has 14 residues. This CDR3 is CASSSGTVGHEQYF. The CDR3, as DNA: TGTGCCAGCAGCTCCGGGACAGTGGGACACGAGCAGTACTTC.

This clonotype was recorded a few times. J is TRBJ1-1 and V is TRBV12-3 or TRBV12-4, with a possible D match to TRBD1 (5 bases). This CDR3 comprises 13 residues. Trimming left V 6 bases short and J 5 bases short, with 13 bases between. The CDR3 DNA follows: TGTGCCAGCAGCCAGAACCAGGGAACTGAAGCTTTCTTT. This sequence encodes CASSQNQGTEAFF.

The chain recombines TRBV12-3 or TRBV12-4 with TRBJ2-2; 7 bases align to TRBD1. V lost 6 bases and J lost 7; bases outside the gene matches: 8. This CDR3 contains 14 residues. This chain's CDR3 is CASRGRQGHGELFF. The CDR3 bases are TGTGCCAGCAGGGGAAGACAGGGACACGGGGAGCTGTTTTTT.

This clonotype has only a few counts. V is TRBV6-6 and J is TRBJ1-6; TRBD1 agrees at 8 bases. The V segment lost 7 bases and the J segment 5 bases; nucleotides outside the gene matches: 13. Germline CDR1 and CDR2: MNHNY and SVGAGI (reference sequence). The CDR3 runs 17 residues. The chain's CDR3 is CASTLRDRGGHNSPLHF. DNA for the CDR3: TGTGCCAGCACGTTAAGAGACAGGGGAGGACATAATTCACCCCTCCACTTT.

The genes are TRBV12-3 or TRBV12-4 and TRBJ1-1; 10 nucleotides align to TRBD1. V trimming: 6 bases; J trimming: 8 bases; junction bases outside the gene matches: 6. CDR3 length: 13 residues. The CDR3, as DNA: TGTGCCAGCAGCTATTGGACAGGGGGAGAAGCTTTCTTT. Translation gives CASSYWTGGEAFF.

The CDR3 bases are TGTGCCAGCAGCTTTTTTTCCTGGAGCTCCTACAATGAGCAGTTCTTC. It translates to CASSFFSWSSYNEQFF. The rearrangement links TRBV7-6 to TRBJ2-1; no clear D. The CDR3 has 16 residues. V dropped 3 bases and J dropped 0 bases, with 12 bases sitting between them. The V gene's germline CDR1 is SGHVS and CDR2 FNYEAQ.

CDR3 sequence: CASSKDNNYGYTF. As DNA, the CDR3 is TGTGCCAGCAGCAAAGACAATAACTATGGCTACACCTTC. The V gene is TRBV11-2, the J gene TRBJ1-2; D ambiguous. With 5 bases removed from V and 1 base from J, the gap between germline ends came to 8 bases. This CDR3 is 13 amino acids long. The germline V gene encodes CDR1 SGHAT and CDR2 FQNNGV.

This clonotype appeared a few times. The chain has TRBV10-3 and TRBJ2-5; D unclear. The CDR3 contains 13 residues. The V gene lost 7 bases and the J gene lost 3 bases, with 12 bases spanning the gap. Germline lookup yields CDR1 ENHRY and CDR2 SYGVKD. Here the CDR3 reads CAIKTDLEETQYF. The CDR3 DNA reads as TGTGCCATCAAAACCGACTTAGAAGAGACCCAGTACTTC.

This clonotype was seen repeatedly, ten times or more. V and J are TRBV7-6 and TRBJ2-5; D possibly matches TRBD1 or TRBD2 (6 bases each). The V gene's germline CDR1 is SGHVS and CDR2 FNYEAQ. The V and J ends lost 2 bases and 2 bases respectively, with 15 bases between them. The CDR3 is made up of 16 amino acids. CDR3 sequence: CASSLMTGAVQETQYF. As DNA, the CDR3 is TGTGCCAGCAGCTTAATGACGGGGGCTGTTCAAGAGACCCAGTACTTC.

The sample holds a few counts of this clonotype. The genes are TRBV7-2 and TRBJ2-7; 9 positions match TRBD1. This CDR3 region has 17 residues. Per the germline V gene, CDR1 is SGHTA and CDR2 is FQGNSA. After removal of 1 base from V and 6 bases from J, the junction contained 13 bases not matched to a gene. As DNA, the CDR3 is TGTGCCAGCAGCTTAGGGGGGGGACAGGGCCTCGCCAGCGAGCAGTACTTC. Amino acid sequence: CASSLGGGQGLASEQYF. Variable domain in full (rest from reference TRBV7-2 and TRBJ2-7): GAGVSQSPSNKVTEKGKDVELRCDPISGHTALYWYRQSLGQGLEFLIYFQGNSAPDKSGLPSDRFSAERTGGSVSTLTIQRTQQEDSAVYLCASSLGGGQGLASEQYFGPGTRLTVT.

This clonotype has just a few counts. The gene calls are TRBV7-8 and TRBJ1-2, with D unclear. This CDR3 comprises 14 residues. Germline loops: CDR1 SGHVS, CDR2 FQNEAQ. V shed 5 bases and J shed 1 base, with 11 bases lying between them. This chain's CDR3 is CASSRQRRNYGYTF. The CDR3 DNA sequence: TGTGCCAGCAGCCGCCAGAGACGTAACTATGGCTACACCTTC.